The 16 T cell receptor beta chains presented below share a single source sample, sequenced in a study of cytomegalovirus exposure and HLA in healthy donors. PCR amplification relied on 60 Vbeta primers (plus 13 Jbeta primers). Assay used: immunoSEQ multiplex PCR; TCRdb lists only in-frame clones, some missing. The sample yields fewer than 150,000 clones, 65% to 80% seen once. Material for sequencing was PBMCs. Receptor source: a middle-aged man in good health and CMV-seropositive.

This chain connects TRBV29-1 to TRBJ1-2; D is possibly TRBD1 (6 bases). Trimming shortened V by 5 bases and J by 1 base, and 11 bases separated the two germline ends. The CDR3 runs 13 residues. Germline CDR1 reads SQVTM; CDR2 reads ANQGSEA. The DNA of the CDR3 is TGCAGCGTTCCGGACAGTCATAACTATGGCTACACCTTC. This encodes CSVPDSHNYGYTF.

This chain uses TRBV5-1 with TRBJ2-5; D is undetermined. TRBJ2-7 explains the end of the DNA better; the J call may be wrong. The CDR3 extends over 14 amino acids. Germline V gene sequence: CDR1 SGHRS, CDR2 YFSETQ. The CDR3 bases are TGCGCCAGCAGCTTGGAATCGGTGGGCTACGAGCAGTACTTC. Protein product: CASSLESVGYEQYF.

This sequence joins TRBV6-6 and TRBJ1-6; D is ambiguous. CDR1 is MNHNY, CDR2 SVGAGI, per germline (reference sequence). CDR3 size: 13 residues. Trimming shortened V by 8 bases and J by 2 bases, and 7 bases separated the two germline ends. The CDR3: CASFGTYNSPLHF. The CDR3 nucleotides read TGTGCCAGCTTCGGGACCTATAATTCACCCCTCCACTTT.

The chain combines TRBV13 with TRBJ2-7; 7 bases are a match to TRBD2. This CDR3 spans 15 amino acids. The ends lost 2 bases at V and 5 bases at J; junction bases unmatched: 9. Germline CDR1 and CDR2: PRHDT and FYEKMQ (reference sequence). CDR3 in DNA: TGTGCCAGCAGCTTAACCCTAGCGGTTGGGGACGAGCAGTACTTC. The encoded protein is CASSLTLAVGDEQYF. Combining the CDR3 with reference TRBV13 and TRBJ2-7 gives the whole variable domain AAGVIQSPRHLIKEKRETATLKCYPIPRHDTVYWYQQGPGQDPQFLISFYEKMQSDKGSIPDRFSAQQFSDYHSELNMSSLELGDSALYFCASSLTLAVGDEQYFGPGTRLTVT.

V gene TRBV27 combines with J gene TRBJ1-4; no clear D gene. The CDR3 is 15 residues long. The ends were cut back, 5 bases at V and 0 bases at J, with 10 bases in the middle. In germline, CDR1 is MNHEY, CDR2 SMNVEV (reference sequence). The CDR3 DNA reads TGTGCCAGCAGTCCACTGAGAGCAACTAATGAAAAACTGTTTTTT. Amino acid sequence: CASSPLRATNEKLFF.

V and J are TRBV6-1 and TRBJ2-7; TRBD2 matches at 8 bases. The CDR3 extends over 14 amino acids. After removal of 3 bases from V and 2 bases from J, the junction contained 3 bases not matched to a gene. The V gene's germline CDR1 is MNHNS and CDR2 SASEGT. CDR3 in DNA: TGTGCCAGCAGTGAGGCTAGCGGGCCCTACGAGCAGTACTTC. Translation: CASSEASGPYEQYF.

The chain has TRBV2 and TRBJ2-1, with TRBD2 matching 15 bases. Germline values: CDR1 SNHLY, CDR2 FYNNEI. CDR3 size: 18 residues. With V trimmed by 10 bases and J by 1 base, 11 bases remained unmatched. Here the CDR3 reads CAIKPGTSGRLSYNEQFF. CDR3 DNA sequence: TGTGCCATCAAACCCGGGACTAGCGGGAGGCTTTCCTACAATGAGCAGTTCTTC.

V and J are TRBV10-2 and TRBJ2-7; no clear D. The germline CDR1 and CDR2 sequences are WSHSY and SAAADI. V was shortened by 10 bases and J by 3 bases, with 7 bases between the two germline ends. CDR3 length equals 10 residues. The CDR3 region has the DNA TGCGCCACCCGTAGCTACGAGCAGTACTTC. This encodes CATRSYEQYF.

The chain is built from TRBV6-6 and TRBJ1-2, with 7 bases that match TRBD1. This CDR3 spans 11 amino acids. Losses at the gene ends were 5 bases for V and 13 bases for J; bases not matched to a gene: 7. The germline V gene encodes CDR1 MNHNY and CDR2 SVGAGI (reference sequence). DNA for the CDR3: TGTGCCAGCAGTCTCTCGACAGGGTTCACCTTC. This codes for CASSLSTGFTF.

V and J are TRBV11-3 and TRBJ2-1; 10 nucleotides line up with TRBD2. The J segment lost 5 bases and the V segment lost 8 bases, leaving 6 bases of the junction unmatched. Germline V gene data show CDR1 as SGHNT and CDR2 as YENEEA. The CDR3 covers 14 residues. Here the CDR3 reads CASAKREGHNEQFF. CDR3 bases: TGTGCCAGCGCTAAGCGGGAGGGACACAATGAGCAGTTCTTC.

The V and J genes are TRBV10-3 and TRBJ2-7; possible D gene TRBD1, 6 bases. Trimming took off 6 bases at V and 2 bases at J, with 14 bases between the two ends. CDR1 and CDR2 (germline): ENHRY, SYGVKD. This CDR3 spans 14 amino acids. The CDR3 is CAIRLTGGAYEQYF. The DNA of the CDR3 is TGTGCCATCAGGTTGACAGGAGGCGCCTACGAGCAGTACTTC.

V usage is TRBV5-1 and J usage is TRBJ1-5, with 7 bases lining up with TRBD1. Germline lookup yields CDR1 SGHRS and CDR2 YFSETQ. The junction had 5 bases not matched to a gene; V was cut back by 0 bases and J by 5 bases. The CDR3 consists of 15 residues. The DNA for the CDR3 is TGCGCCAGCAGCTTGGGACAGGGTACAGATCAGCCCCAGCATTTT. Translating gives CASSLGQGTDQPQHF.

The chain is built from TRBV29-1 and TRBJ1-1, with 8 bases matching TRBD1. After removal of 4 bases from V and 10 bases from J, the junction contained 5 bases not matched to a gene. The CDR3 has 11 amino acids. Per germline, CDR1 SQVTM and CDR2 ANQGSEA. The CDR3 region is CSVGSGGAAFF. The CDR3 DNA reads TGCAGCGTTGGGTCAGGGGGCGCAGCTTTCTTT.

The genes are TRBV27 and TRBJ2-1, with D maybe TRBD2 (6 bases). CDR1 is MNHEY, CDR2 SMNVEV, per germline (reference sequence). Trimming took off 5 bases at V and 2 bases at J, with 16 bases between the two ends. The CDR3 is 16 amino acids. The CDR3 coding sequence is TGTGCCAGCAGTCGCATGGGACTTCCCCCCTACAATGAGCAGTTCTTC. Amino acids: CASSRMGLPPYNEQFF.

The table lists this clone with a few counts. The chain links TRBV29-1 to TRBJ2-3; TRBD2 is a possible D gene (5 bases). The CDR3 spans 15 residues. Germline V lookup: CDR1 SQVTM, CDR2 ANQGSEA. Trimming shortened V by 7 bases and J by 3 bases, and 20 bases separated the two germline ends. The CDR3 loop reads CSASRGGPRTDTQYF. The CDR3, as DNA: TGCAGCGCCTCTAGAGGAGGTCCCCGAACAGATACGCAGTATTTT.

The genes are TRBV14 and TRBJ1-1; D may be TRBD1 (5 bases). The ends were cut back, 0 bases at V and 4 bases at J, with 15 bases in the middle. There are 16 residues in the CDR3. CDR1 is SGHDN and CDR2 is FVKESK in the germline V gene. This CDR3 reads CASSQDQGTGFTEAFF. CDR3 nucleotides: TGTGCCAGCAGCCAAGACCAGGGAACGGGTTTCACTGAAGCTTTCTTT. Filled out from reference TRBV14 and TRBJ1-1, the complete variable domain reads EAGVTQFPSHSVIEKGQTVTLRCDPISGHDNLYWYRRVMGKEIKFLLHFVKESKQDESGMPNNRFLAERTGGTYSTLKVQPAELEDSGVYFCASSQDQGTGFTEAFFGQGTRLTVV.